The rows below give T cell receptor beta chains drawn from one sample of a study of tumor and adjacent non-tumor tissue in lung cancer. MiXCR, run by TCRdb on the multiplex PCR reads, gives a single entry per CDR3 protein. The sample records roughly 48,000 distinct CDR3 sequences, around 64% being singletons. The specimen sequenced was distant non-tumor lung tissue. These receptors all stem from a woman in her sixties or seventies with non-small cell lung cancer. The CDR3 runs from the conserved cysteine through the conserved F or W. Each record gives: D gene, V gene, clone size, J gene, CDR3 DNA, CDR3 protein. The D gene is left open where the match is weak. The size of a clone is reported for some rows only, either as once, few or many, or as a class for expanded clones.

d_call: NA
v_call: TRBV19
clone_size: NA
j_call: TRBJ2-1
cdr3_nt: TGTGCCAGTAGTATAGATGAGTCCTACAATGAGCAGTTCTTC
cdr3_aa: CASSIDESYNEQFF

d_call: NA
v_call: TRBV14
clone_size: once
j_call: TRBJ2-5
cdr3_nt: TGTGCCAGCAGCCCGCTGGACGGTCAAGGGACCCAGTACTTC
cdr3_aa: CASSPLDGQGTQYF

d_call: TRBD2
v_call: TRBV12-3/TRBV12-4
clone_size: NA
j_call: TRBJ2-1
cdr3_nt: TGTGCCAACAGTCTTCCCCCCCTAGCGGGTTTCTACAATGAGCAGTTCTTC
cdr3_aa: CANSLPPLAGFYNEQFF

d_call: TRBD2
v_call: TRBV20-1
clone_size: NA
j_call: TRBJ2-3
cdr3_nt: TGCAGTGCTAGAGATGAGAGCGGGAAAACAGATACACAATATTTT
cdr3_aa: CSARDESGKTDTQYF

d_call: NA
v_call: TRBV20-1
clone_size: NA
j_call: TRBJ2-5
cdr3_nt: TGCAATGCTAGGACGGGAGTGCAAGAGACCCAGTACTTC
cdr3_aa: CNARTGVQETQYF

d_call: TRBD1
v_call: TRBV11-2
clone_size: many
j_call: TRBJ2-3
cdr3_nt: TGTGCCAGCAGCCTTCAGGGGGCAGATACGCAGTATTTT
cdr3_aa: CASSLQGADTQYF

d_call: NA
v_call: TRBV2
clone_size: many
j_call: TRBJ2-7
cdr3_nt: TGTGCCAGCAAGACAGAGGTCAGCTCCTACGAGCAGTACTTC
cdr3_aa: CASKTEVSSYEQYF

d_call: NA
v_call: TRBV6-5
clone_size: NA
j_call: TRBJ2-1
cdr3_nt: TGTGCCAACAGTTACTCTGCTTGGAATGGCTACAATGAGCAGTTCTTC
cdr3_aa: CANSYSAWNGYNEQFF

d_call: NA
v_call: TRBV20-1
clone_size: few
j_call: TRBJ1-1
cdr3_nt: TGCAGTGCTAAGGGTTGGGGCCAGAGAATGAACACTGAAGCTTTCTTT
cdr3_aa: CSAKGWGQRMNTEAFF

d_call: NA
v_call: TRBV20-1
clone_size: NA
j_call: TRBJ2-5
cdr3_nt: TGCAGTGTCTCGACTGGGTGGGGGTTCCAGTACTTC
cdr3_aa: CSVSTGWGFQYF

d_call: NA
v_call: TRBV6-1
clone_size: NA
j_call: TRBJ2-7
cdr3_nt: TGTGCCAGCAATGCATTTAGACGGCTCGACGAGCAGTACTTC
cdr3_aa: CASNAFRRLDEQYF

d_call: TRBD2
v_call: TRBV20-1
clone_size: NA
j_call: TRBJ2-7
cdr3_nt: TGCAGCGCGGATGGGGGGGTCGGCCCCTACGAGCAGTACTTC
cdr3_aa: CSADGGVGPYEQYF

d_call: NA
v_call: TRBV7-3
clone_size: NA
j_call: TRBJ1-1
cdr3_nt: TGTGCCAGCAGCGCTGGATCTAACACTGAAGCTTTCTTT
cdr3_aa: CASSAGSNTEAFF

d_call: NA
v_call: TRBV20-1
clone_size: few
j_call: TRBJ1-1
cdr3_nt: TGCAATGCGCACAGGACAGAGAACACTGAAGCTTCCTTT
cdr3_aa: CNAHRTENTEASF

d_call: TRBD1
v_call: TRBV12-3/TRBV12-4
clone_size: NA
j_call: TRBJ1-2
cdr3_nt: TGTGCCAGCAGCTCATCCCTTGGCAGGGGGCCTGTCTATGGCTACACCTTC
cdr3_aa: CASSSSLGRGPVYGYTF

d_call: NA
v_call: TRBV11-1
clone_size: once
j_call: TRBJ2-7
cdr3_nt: TGTGTCATTAGCTTCGAAGCGGGTCGGTACGAGCAGTACTTC
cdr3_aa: CVISFEAGRYEQYF

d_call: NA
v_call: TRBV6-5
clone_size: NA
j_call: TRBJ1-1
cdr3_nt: TGTGCCGCACGTGTGGTCGGGACTGAAACTTTCTTT
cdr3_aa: CAARVVGTETFF

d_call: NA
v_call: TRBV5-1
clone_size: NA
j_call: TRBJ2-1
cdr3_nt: TGCGCCAGCAGCCTGGACTCCGGGACCGACTATGAGCAGTTCTTC
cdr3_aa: CASSLDSGTDYEQFF

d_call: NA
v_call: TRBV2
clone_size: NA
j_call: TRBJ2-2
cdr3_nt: TGTGCCAGCAGTTCGGACCACCTCACCGGGGAGCTGTTTTTT
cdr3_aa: CASSSDHLTGELFF

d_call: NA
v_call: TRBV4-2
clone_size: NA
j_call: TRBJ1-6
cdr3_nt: TGTGCCAGCAGTCGCGGACCGAGCAGCTATAATTCACTCCTCCACTTT
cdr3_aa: CASSRGPSSYNSLLHF

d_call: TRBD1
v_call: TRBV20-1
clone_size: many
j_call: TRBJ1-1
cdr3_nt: TGCAGTGCTAGCCGGGACAGCATAACCACTGAAGCTTTCTTT
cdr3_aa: CSASRDSITTEAFF

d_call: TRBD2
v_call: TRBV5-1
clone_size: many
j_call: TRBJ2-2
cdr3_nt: TGCGCCAGCACCATCCGAGCGGGAATGAACACCGGGGAGCTGTTTTTT
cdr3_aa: CASTIRAGMNTGELFF

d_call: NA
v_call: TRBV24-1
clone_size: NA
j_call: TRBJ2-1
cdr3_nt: TGTGCCACCAGTGACAACACACGGTCCTACGATGAGCAGTTCTTC
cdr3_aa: CATSDNTRSYDEQFF

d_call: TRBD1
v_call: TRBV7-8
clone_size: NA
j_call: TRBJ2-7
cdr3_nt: TGTGCCAGCAGCTTACCGCGGGACAGGCCGACCTACGAGCAGTACTTC
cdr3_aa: CASSLPRDRPTYEQYF

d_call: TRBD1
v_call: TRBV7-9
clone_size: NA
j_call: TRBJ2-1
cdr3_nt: TGTGCCAGCAGATCAGGGGGGACAGGGAGAGGATACACGTATGAGCAGTTCTTC
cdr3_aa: CASRSGGTGRGYTYEQFF

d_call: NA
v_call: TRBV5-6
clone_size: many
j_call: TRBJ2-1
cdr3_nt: TGTGCCAGCAGCCTTACCCTGGACTTGTCCAATGAGCAGTTCTTC
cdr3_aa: CASSLTLDLSNEQFF

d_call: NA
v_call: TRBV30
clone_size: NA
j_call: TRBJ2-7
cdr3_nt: TGTGTCTGGAGTCGAGGGGGTTCCGGTGAGGAGCAGTACTTC
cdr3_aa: CVWSRGGSGEEQYF

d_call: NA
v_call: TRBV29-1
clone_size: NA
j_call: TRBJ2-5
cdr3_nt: TGCGGCGTTGGAGTTGGCCCCCGGGAGACCCTGTACTTC
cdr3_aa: CGVGVGPRETLYF

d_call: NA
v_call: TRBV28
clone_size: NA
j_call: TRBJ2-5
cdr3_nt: TGTGCCAGCAGTTTCAGTCGGGAGCAAGAGACCCAGCACTTC
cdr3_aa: CASSFSREQETQHF

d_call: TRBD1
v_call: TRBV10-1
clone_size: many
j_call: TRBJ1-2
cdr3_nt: TGCGCCAGCAGTGTAAGAGACAGGGACAATGGCTACACCTTC
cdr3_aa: CASSVRDRDNGYTF

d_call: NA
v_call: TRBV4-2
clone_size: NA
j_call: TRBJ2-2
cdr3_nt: TGTGCCAGTAGCCAAGATTGGACCACGAACACCGAGGAGCTGTTTTTT
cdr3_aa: CASSQDWTTNTEELFF

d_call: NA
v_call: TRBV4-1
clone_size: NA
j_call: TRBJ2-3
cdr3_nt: TGCTCCAGCAGCCAAGCCAGGTTGACAGGACCCTCGGATACGCAGTATTTT
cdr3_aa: CSSSQARLTGPSDTQYF

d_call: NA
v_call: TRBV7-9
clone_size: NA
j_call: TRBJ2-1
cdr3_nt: TGTGCCAGCAGCTTATCCCGGGACCGTCAGTTCTTC
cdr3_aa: CASSLSRDRQFF

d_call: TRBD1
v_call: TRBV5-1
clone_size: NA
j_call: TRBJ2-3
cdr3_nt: TGCGCCAGCAGCCAGGGACAGGGATTCACAGATACGCAGTATTTT
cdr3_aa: CASSQGQGFTDTQYF

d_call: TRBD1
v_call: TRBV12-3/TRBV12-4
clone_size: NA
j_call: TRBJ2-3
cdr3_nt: TGTACCATCACAACGAAGGGGGCGCGTGCAGATGCGCAGTATTTT
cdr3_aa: CTITTKGARADAQYF

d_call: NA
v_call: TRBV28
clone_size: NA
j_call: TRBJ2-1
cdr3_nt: TGTGCCAGCAGAAAGGGGACGGGGCGTCCCCCCAATGAGGAGCACTTCTTC
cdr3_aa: CASRKGTGRPPNEEHFF

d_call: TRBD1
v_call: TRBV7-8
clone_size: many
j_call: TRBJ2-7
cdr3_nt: TGTGCCAGCAGCCCATTCGACCGACAGGGGGCAAGCGAGCAGTACTTC
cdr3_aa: CASSPFDRQGASEQYF

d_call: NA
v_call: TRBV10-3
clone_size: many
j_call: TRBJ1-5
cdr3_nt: TGTGCCACCAAGGATTGGGGGGAGGGCAATCAGCCCCAGCATTTT
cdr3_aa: CATKDWGEGNQPQHF

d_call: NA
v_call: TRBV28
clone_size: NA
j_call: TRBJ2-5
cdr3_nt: TGTGCCAGCAGTTCCGGGACGTATAGCCAAGAGACCCAGTACTTC
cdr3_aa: CASSSGTYSQETQYF

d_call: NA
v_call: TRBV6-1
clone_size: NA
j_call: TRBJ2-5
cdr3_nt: TGTGTCAGCAGAGGTTCAAAGAGTCAAGCCCGTTACCAAAAGACCCAGTACTTC
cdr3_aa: CVSRGSKSQARYQKTQYF

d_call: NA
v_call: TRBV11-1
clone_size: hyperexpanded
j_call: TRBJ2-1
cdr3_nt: TGTGCCAGCAGTTACCTTTCCCGGGGTGAGCAGTTCTTC
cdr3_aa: CASSYLSRGEQFF